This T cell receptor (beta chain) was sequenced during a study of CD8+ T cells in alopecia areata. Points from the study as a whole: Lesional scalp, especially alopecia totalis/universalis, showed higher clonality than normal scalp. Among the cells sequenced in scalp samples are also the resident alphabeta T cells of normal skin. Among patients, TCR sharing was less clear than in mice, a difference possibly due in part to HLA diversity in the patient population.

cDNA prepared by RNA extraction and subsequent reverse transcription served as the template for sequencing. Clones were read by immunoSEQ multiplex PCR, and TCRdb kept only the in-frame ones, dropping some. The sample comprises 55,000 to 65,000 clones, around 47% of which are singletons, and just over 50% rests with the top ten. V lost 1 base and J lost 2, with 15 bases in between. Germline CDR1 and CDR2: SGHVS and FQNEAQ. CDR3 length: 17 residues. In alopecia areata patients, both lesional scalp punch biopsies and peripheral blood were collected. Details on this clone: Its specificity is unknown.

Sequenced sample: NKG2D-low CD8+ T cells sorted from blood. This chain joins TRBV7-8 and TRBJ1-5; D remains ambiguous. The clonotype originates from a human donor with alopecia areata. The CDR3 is CASSLVGRAIGNQPQHF. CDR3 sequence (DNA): TGTGCCAGCAGCTTAGTCGGGCGGGCGATAGGCAATCAGCCCCAGCATTTT.